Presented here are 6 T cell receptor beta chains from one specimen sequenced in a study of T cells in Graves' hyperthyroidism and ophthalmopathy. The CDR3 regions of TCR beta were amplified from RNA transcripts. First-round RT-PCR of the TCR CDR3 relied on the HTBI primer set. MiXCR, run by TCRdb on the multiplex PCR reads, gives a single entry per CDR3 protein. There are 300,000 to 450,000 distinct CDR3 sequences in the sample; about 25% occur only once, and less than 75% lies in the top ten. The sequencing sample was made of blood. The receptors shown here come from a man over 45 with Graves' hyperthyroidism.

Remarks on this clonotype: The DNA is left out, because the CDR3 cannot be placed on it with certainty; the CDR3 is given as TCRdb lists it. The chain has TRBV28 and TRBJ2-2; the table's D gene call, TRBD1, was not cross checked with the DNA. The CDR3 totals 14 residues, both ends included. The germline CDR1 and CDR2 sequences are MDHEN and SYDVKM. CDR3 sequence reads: CASSFGGGTGELLF.

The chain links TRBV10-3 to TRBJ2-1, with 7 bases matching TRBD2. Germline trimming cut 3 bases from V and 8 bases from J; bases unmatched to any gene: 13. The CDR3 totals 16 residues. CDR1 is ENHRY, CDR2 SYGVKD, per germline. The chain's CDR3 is CAISDRGSVRMYEQFF. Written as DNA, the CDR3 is TGTGCCATCAGTGACCGCGGGAGTGTTAGAATGTATGAGCAGTTCTTC.

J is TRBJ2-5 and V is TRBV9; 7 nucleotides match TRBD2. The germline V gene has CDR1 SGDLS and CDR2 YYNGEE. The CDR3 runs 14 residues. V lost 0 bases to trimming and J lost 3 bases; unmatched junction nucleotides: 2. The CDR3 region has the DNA TGTGCCAGCAGCGTAGCTCTAGCGGAAGAGACCCAGTACTTC. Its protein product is CASSVALAEETQYF. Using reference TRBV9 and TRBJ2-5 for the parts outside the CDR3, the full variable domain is DSGVTQTPKHLITATGQRVTLRCSPRSGDLSVYWYQQSLDQGLQFLIQYYNGEERAKGNILERFSAQQFPDLHSELNLSSLELGDSALYFCASSVALAEETQYFGPGTRLLVL.

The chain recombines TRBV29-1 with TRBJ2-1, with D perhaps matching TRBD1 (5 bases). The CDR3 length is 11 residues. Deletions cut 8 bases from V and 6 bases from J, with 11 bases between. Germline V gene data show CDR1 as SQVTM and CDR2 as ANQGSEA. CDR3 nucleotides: TGCAGCTCCGCGACAGTCAATGAGCAGTTCTTC. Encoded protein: CSSATVNEQFF.

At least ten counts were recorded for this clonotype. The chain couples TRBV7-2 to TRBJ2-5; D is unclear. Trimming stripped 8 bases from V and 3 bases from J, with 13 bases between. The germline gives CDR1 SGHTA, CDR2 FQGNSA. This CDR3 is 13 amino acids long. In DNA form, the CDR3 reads TGTGCCAGCGTCGACCGCTTTAAAGAGACCCAGTACTTC. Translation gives CASVDRFKETQYF.

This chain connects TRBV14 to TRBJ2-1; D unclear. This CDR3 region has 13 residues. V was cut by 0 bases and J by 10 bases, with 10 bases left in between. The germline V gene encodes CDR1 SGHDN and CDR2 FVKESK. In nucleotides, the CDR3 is TGTGCCAGCAGCCAAGATAGCCTCCTGGAGCAGTTCTTC. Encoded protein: CASSQDSLLEQFF.